The rows below give T cell receptor beta chains drawn from one sample of a study of naive and memory T cell subsets. TCRdb called the UMI-ligation and nested PCR reads again in MiXCR, with one record for every CDR3 protein. The data show 95,000 to 150,000 distinct CDR3 sequences, with 35% to 40% seen just once and less than 1% held by the top ten. The source material was central memory CD4+ T cells from blood. These receptors came from a human donor in good health. CDR3s include the opening cysteine and the closing phenylalanine or tryptophan. A D gene is named only where the DNA matches it firmly. Only some rows state a clone size, as once, few, many or a class for expanded clones.

>TRBJ2-7|NA|TRBV5-5|NA|13
CASSLEVPYEQYF
TGTGCCAGCAGCTTGGAGGTCCCCTACGAGCAGTACTTC
>TRBJ2-3|few|TRBV5-1|TRBD2|18
CASSLHTSSGRAMNTQYF
TGCGCCAGCAGCTTGCACACATCTAGCGGGAGGGCGATGAATACGCAGTATTTT
>TRBJ2-7|NA|TRBV5-4|TRBD2|14
CASGASGRSSEQYF
TGTGCCAGCGGAGCTAGCGGGAGATCGAGCGAGCAGTACTTC
>TRBJ2-1|NA|TRBV28|NA|17
CASRPNRGQGPYNEQFF
TGTGCCAGCAGACCTAATCGCGGGCAGGGTCCCTACAATGAGCAGTTCTTC
>TRBJ1-2|NA|TRBV7-3|NA|13
CASSLTAGLGYTF
TGTGCCAGCAGCTTAACGGCAGGACTGGGCTACACCTTC
>TRBJ2-1|NA|TRBV18|TRBD2|17
CASSPGQIAGGPNEQFF
TGTGCCAGCTCACCCGGGCAAATAGCGGGAGGCCCCAATGAGCAGTTCTTC
>TRBJ2-1|NA|TRBV29-1|NA|12
CSVRVTYNEQFF
TGCAGCGTTAGGGTGACATACAATGAGCAGTTCTTC
>TRBJ1-6|NA|TRBV20-1|TRBD1|15
CSATLRQGGSSPLHF
TGCAGTGCTACCCTCCGTCAGGGGGGTTCCTCACCCCTCCACTTT
>TRBJ2-2|NA|TRBV19|NA|15
CASRKVSVNTGELFF
TGTGCCAGTAGAAAGGTCTCGGTGAACACCGGGGAGCTGTTTTTT
>TRBJ2-3|once|TRBV28|NA|15
CASSLNMGYTDTQYF
TGTGCCAGCAGTCTTAATATGGGGTACACAGATACGCAGTATTTT
>TRBJ2-1|few|TRBV5-1|NA|15
CASSLQESSTNEQFF
TGCGCCAGCAGCCTGCAGGAGTCTAGCACCAATGAGCAGTTCTTC
>TRBJ2-3|NA|TRBV27|TRBD2|13
CASSTGGGDTQYF
TGTGCCAGCAGTACGGGAGGAGGGGATACGCAGTATTTT
>TRBJ1-4|NA|TRBV6-5|NA|15
CASRKQGSGNEKLFF
TGTGCCAGCAGGAAACAGGGTAGTGGAAATGAAAAACTGTTTTTT
>TRBJ2-1|few|TRBV7-8|NA|14
CASSLFGDKNEQFF
TGTGCCAGCAGCCTATTTGGAGACAAGAATGAGCAGTTCTTC
>TRBJ2-7|few|TRBV30|NA|13
CAWSRDVGYEQYF
TGTGCCTGGAGCCGGGACGTAGGCTACGAGCAGTACTTC
>TRBJ2-7|few|TRBV2|TRBD1|15
CASSPMGQGTYEQYF
TGTGCCAGCAGCCCAATGGGACAGGGAACCTACGAGCAGTACTTC
>TRBJ2-3|NA|TRBV6-4|TRBD2|15
CASSEISGNTDTQYF
TGTGCCAGCAGTGAAATTAGCGGGAACACAGATACGCAGTATTTT
>TRBJ2-1|NA|TRBV20-1|NA|14
CSARVPGGYDEQFF
TGCAGTGCCCGGGTGCCTGGAGGTTACGATGAGCAGTTCTTC
>TRBJ2-7|NA|TRBV6-1|TRBD1|15
CASRSGQGAVYEQYF
TGTGCCAGCAGGTCGGGACAGGGGGCGGTGTACGAGCAGTACTTC
>TRBJ1-1|NA|TRBV6-5|NA|12
CASRNPTGPAFF
TGTGCCAGCAGGAACCCAACAGGGCCTGCTTTCTTT
>TRBJ2-1|medium-sized|TRBV29-1|TRBD2|13
CSVNRDYYNEQFF
TGCAGCGTTAACCGGGACTACTACAATGAGCAGTTCTTC
>TRBJ2-1|NA|TRBV11-2|TRBD1|15
CASSPWTGSYNEQFF
TGTGCCAGCAGCCCATGGACAGGCTCCTACAATGAGCAGTTCTTC
>TRBJ1-2|NA|TRBV28|NA|13
CASSLTGYYGYTF
TGTGCCAGCAGTTTGACGGGATACTATGGCTACACCTTC
>TRBJ2-1|NA|TRBV2|NA|12
CASSGRFGEQFF
TGTGCCAGCAGTGGAAGATTCGGTGAGCAGTTCTTC
>TRBJ1-1|NA|TRBV6-6|NA|13
CAIAAGGRTEAFF
TGTGCCATCGCCGCCGGAGGGAGGACTGAAGCTTTCTTT
>TRBJ2-3|few|TRBV28|NA|16
CASSSRRLPSTDTQYF
TGTGCCAGCAGTTCCCGAAGACTACCTAGCACAGATACGCAGTATTTT
>TRBJ2-1|many|TRBV20-1|TRBD2|16
CSAASLTSGRGNEQFF
TGCAGTGCTGCTTCCCTGACTAGCGGGAGGGGCAATGAGCAGTTCTTC
>TRBJ1-2|few|TRBV20-1|NA|13
CSASKGGDYGYTF
TGCAGTGCTAGTAAGGGTGGTGACTATGGCTACACCTTC
>TRBJ1-5|NA|TRBV30|NA|14
CAWSRRGFNQPQHF
TGTGCCTGGAGTCGTAGGGGCTTCAATCAGCCCCAGCATTTT
>TRBJ2-1|medium-sized|TRBV20-1|TRBD1|15
CSARYGTGGTNEQFF
TGCAGTGCTAGATACGGGACAGGGGGGACCAATGAGCAGTTCTTC
>TRBJ2-7|medium-sized|TRBV20-1|NA|12
CSVVRDFNEQYF
TGCAGTGTTGTCCGGGACTTTAACGAGCAGTACTTC
>TRBJ2-3|many|TRBV7-2|NA|12
CASSPRTDTQYF
TGTGCCAGCAGCCCCCGCACAGATACGCAGTATTTT
>TRBJ2-7|few|TRBV5-1|NA|14
CASSLSDSKYEQYF
TGCGCCAGCAGCTTGTCGGACTCCAAGTACGAGCAGTACTTC
>TRBJ1-5|NA|TRBV6-5|NA|13
CASRVTLNQPQHF
TGTGCCAGCAGGGTGACCTTAAATCAGCCCCAGCATTTT
>TRBJ1-1|once|TRBV6-5|NA|15
CASSRSVGLNTEAFF
TGTGCCAGCAGTCGCTCAGTCGGGTTGAATACTGAAGCTTTCTTT
>TRBJ2-3|few|TRBV5-1|NA|12
CASSLSEDTQYF
TGCGCCAGCAGCTTGTCGGAGGATACGCAGTATTTT
>TRBJ2-7|NA|TRBV28|NA|15
CASRVGGQAIYEQYF
TGTGCCAGCCGCGTAGGGGGACAAGCAATCTACGAGCAGTACTTC
>TRBJ2-7|NA|TRBV20-1|TRBD2|12
CSGGGLTYEQYF
TGCAGTGGGGGGGGACTTACCTACGAGCAGTACTTC
>TRBJ2-1|once|TRBV19|TRBD2|19
CASNPGPGLAGGRYNEQFF
TGTGCCAGTAACCCTGGACCGGGACTAGCGGGGGGGAGATACAATGAGCAGTTCTTC
>TRBJ2-3|few|TRBV20-1|NA|13
CSARVVSTDTQYF
TGCAGTGCTCGTGTTGTTAGCACAGATACGCAGTATTTT
>TRBJ2-7|NA|TRBV3-1|NA|12
CASSQGVYEQYF
TGTGCCAGCAGCCAGGGAGTGTACGAGCAGTACTTC
>TRBJ1-3|few|TRBV11-2|NA|14
CASRSLGTGNTIYF
TGTGCCAGCAGGTCTCTAGGGACTGGAAACACCATATATTTT
>TRBJ1-5|few|TRBV20-1|TRBD1|18
CSARALTGTGVYNQPQHF
TGCAGTGCTAGGGCCTTAACCGGGACAGGGGTTTACAATCAGCCCCAGCATTTT
>TRBJ2-3|NA|TRBV10-3|NA|14
CAISRNGQTDTQYF
TGTGCCATCAGTCGTAACGGGCAGACAGATACGCAGTATTTT
>TRBJ1-5|NA|TRBV6-1|NA|17
CASRSAGGNWGNQPQHF
TGTGCCAGCCGTTCCGCGGGGGGCAATTGGGGCAATCAGCCCCAGCATTTT
>TRBJ2-7|once|TRBV29-1|NA|12
CSGGHQVSEQYF
TGCAGCGGTGGGCATCAGGTCAGCGAGCAGTACTTC
>TRBJ2-7|few|TRBV29-1|NA|12
CSVVRGDSEQYF
TGCAGCGTTGTAAGGGGGGACTCCGAGCAGTACTTC
>TRBJ2-7|few|TRBV6-2/TRBV6-3|NA|14
CASSYNQRAYEQYF
TGTGCCAGCAGTTATAATCAAAGGGCCTACGAGCAGTACTTC
>TRBJ2-1|few|TRBV12-3/TRBV12-4|TRBD1|15
CASSARDRGGNEQFF
TGTGCCAGCAGTGCCCGGGACAGGGGTGGCAATGAGCAGTTCTTC
>TRBJ2-2|NA|TRBV5-1|NA|14
CASSLGSNTGELFF
TGCGCCAGCAGCTTGGGCTCTAACACCGGGGAGCTGTTTTTT
>TRBJ2-7|few|TRBV28|TRBD2|14
CASSFRNGRAAQYF
TGTGCCAGCAGTTTCAGGAACGGGAGGGCGGCGCAGTACTTC
>TRBJ2-3|NA|TRBV19|NA|14
CASKARRGLDTQYF
TGTGCCAGTAAGGCCCGGAGGGGGCTGGATACGCAGTATTTT
>TRBJ2-1|many|TRBV19|NA|13
CASGALRINEQFF
TGTGCCAGCGGGGCCCTTAGAATCAATGAGCAGTTCTTC
>TRBJ1-1|NA|TRBV10-3|TRBD1|13
CAMRQGSNTEAFF
TGTGCCATGCGACAGGGGTCCAACACTGAAGCTTTCTTT
>TRBJ2-2|NA|TRBV29-1|TRBD1|13
CSAQGQGSGELFF
TGCAGCGCCCAGGGACAGGGGTCCGGGGAGCTGTTTTTT
>TRBJ1-4|few|TRBV29-1|NA|13
CSVVGVANEKLFF
TGCAGCGTGGTCGGGGTGGCTAATGAAAAACTGTTTTTT
>TRBJ2-1|NA|TRBV12-3/TRBV12-4|NA|18
CASSEFPAETMSYNEQFF
TGTGCCAGCAGTGAGTTCCCGGCCGAAACAATGTCCTACAATGAGCAGTTCTTC
>TRBJ1-2|many|TRBV11-2|NA|16
CATAFSLRRANYGYTF
TGTGCCACCGCATTCAGCTTGAGACGAGCTAACTATGGCTACACCTTC